This T cell receptor beta chain was recovered during a study of blood T cell repertoires in COVID-19. Germline-derived CDR1 and CDR2 are SGHRS and YFSETQ. V dropped 4 bases and J dropped 0 bases, with 11 bases sitting between them. The length of the CDR3 is 16 residues. In the original workflow: Reference gene primer amplification in the assay estimated nucleated cell counts. TCRdb keeps only in-frame clones here, not all; method: immunoSEQ multiplex PCR. That table furnishes V, J and clone size, whereas the DNA furnished D and trimming. The sample yields about 130,000 clones, 75% to 90% seen once. The rearrangement links TRBV5-1 to TRBJ2-6; D ambiguous. Sequenced sample: peripheral blood. The clonotype originates from a man in his sixties with COVID-19, enrolled during active disease. The CDR3 region has the DNA TGCGCCAGCAGCAAGCCCGCTAGCTCTGGGGCCAACGTCCTGACTTTC. This translates into CASSKPASSGANVLTF.